The clone carrying this T cell receptor beta chain was recorded at least ten times. The sample comes from a study of T cell repertoires in cytomegalovirus infection. The germline V gene encodes CDR1 LGHNA and CDR2 YSLEER. V was trimmed by 4 bases and J by 7 bases, leaving 14 bases between them. There are 15 residues in the CDR3. TCRdb reanalysed the reads using MiXCR and keeps one entry per CDR3 protein. Among over 300,000 distinct CDR3 sequences listed, around 9.5% were seen once. The gene calls are TRBV4-3 and TRBJ1-6; maybe TRBD1 (6 bases). Material for sequencing was PBMCs. The sequence came from a human donor in good health (CMV status not recorded). Some clones in this sample may be carry-over from other donors' samples. The CDR3, as DNA: TGCGCCAGCAGCCCAGGCGCGGGGACAAATTCACCCCTCCACTTT. It codes for CASSPGAGTNSPLHF.